Presented here are 14 T cell receptor beta chains from one specimen sequenced in a study of T-cell reconstitution after alpha-beta-depleted transplantation in children. Preparation of the TCRbeta library was carried out with unique molecular identifiers. TCRdb fed the PCR reads into MiXCR, producing one record per CDR3 protein. The data hold hundreds of thousands of distinct CDR3 sequences, with 10% observed a single time. The specimen was PBMCs, collected before TCRalphabeta/CD19-depleted stem cell transplant. Receptors originate from a boy under two years old with acute myeloid leukemia, due to receive a stem cell transplant.

Many counts were recorded for this clonotype. This chain joins TRBV28 and TRBJ1-2; D is ambiguous. The CDR3 consists of 12 residues. Trimming removed 4 bases from V and 4 bases from J, with 7 bases in between. Germline CDR1 reads MDHEN; CDR2 reads SYDVKM. CDR3 coding DNA: TGTGCCAGCAGTTCCGACATCTATGGCTACACCTTC. Residues: CASSSDIYGYTF.

As to this clonotype: A read error may explain this, as a much larger clone is one base away. The chain combines TRBV4-3 with TRBJ2-2, with unresolved D. Germline V lookup: CDR1 LGHNA, CDR2 YSLEER. V shed 1 base and J shed 4 bases, with 7 bases lying between them. The CDR3 runs to 14 residues. Written as DNA, the CDR3 is TGCGCCAGCAGCCAAGTCCCAACCACCGGGGAGCTGTTTTTT. It codes for CASSQVPTTGELFF.

This clonotype showed up many times. The chain employs TRBV24-1 and TRBJ2-5, with 8 nucleotides matching TRBD1. V was clipped by 2 bases and J by 5 bases; unmatched bases: 6. In germline, CDR1 is KGHDR, CDR2 SFDVKD. The CDR3 consists of 15 residues. The CDR3 reads CATSDYRDRRETQYF. CDR3 nucleotide sequence: TGTGCCACCAGTGATTACCGGGACAGGAGGGAGACCCAGTACTTC.

In its sample, this clonotype was seen many times. The chain carries TRBV28 and TRBJ2-1; 10 bases fit TRBD2. Germline V gives CDR1 MDHEN, CDR2 SYDVKM. J gave up 4 bases and V 6 bases, and 9 bases lay outside the gene matches. CDR3 length equals 16 residues. Written as DNA, the CDR3 is TGTGCCAGCAGCCAGAGGACTAGCGGACCTTACAATGAGCAGTTCTTC. Translated, it gives CASSQRTSGPYNEQFF.

The chain recombines TRBV19 with TRBJ2-1; 10 nucleotides line up with TRBD1. Per the germline V gene, CDR1 is LNHDA and CDR2 is SQIVND (reference sequence). V was pared by 8 bases and J by 3 bases, with 7 bases of the junction left unmatched. CDR3 length equals 15 residues. CDR3 region: CASSIRDRGYNEQFF. The CDR3 nucleotides are TGTGCCAGTTCCATACGGGACAGGGGCTACAATGAGCAGTTCTTC.

This chain uses TRBV18 with TRBJ2-7; 8 bases match TRBD1. Germline V gene sequence: CDR1 KGHSH, CDR2 LQKENI. V lost 6 bases to trimming and J lost 5 bases; unmatched junction nucleotides: 15. This CDR3 comprises 16 residues. CDR3 DNA sequence: TGTGCCAGCTCGTCACCGACAGGGGCTCCGGGCCACGAGCAGTACTTC. Its translation is CASSSPTGAPGHEQYF.

This clonotype was observed a few times. This may be a read error: a much more frequent sequence differs by one nucleotide. This rearrangement joins TRBV20-1 to TRBJ1-5, with TRBD1 as a possible D gene (5 bases). Trimming took 4 bases from V and 0 from J, leaving 13 bases between them. The germline gives CDR1 DFQATT, CDR2 SNEGSKA (reference sequence). CDR3 size: 15 residues. The CDR3 spells CSATSRAYSNQPQHF. The DNA of the CDR3 is TGCAGTGCTACCTCCAGGGCTTATAGCAATCAGCCCCAGCATTTT.

This clonotype was counted many times. The V gene is TRBV2, the J gene TRBJ2-1; D not certain. CDR1 is SNHLY and CDR2 is FYNNEI in the germline V gene. V gave up 4 bases and J gave up 3 bases, with 7 bases separating them. There are 13 residues in the CDR3. The CDR3 here is CASSGPDYNEQFF. The DNA of the CDR3 is TGTGCCAGCAGTGGCCCTGACTACAATGAGCAGTTCTTC. The entire variable domain, with the rest obtained from reference TRBV2 and TRBJ2-1, is as follows: EPEVTQTPSHQVTQMGQEVILRCVPISNHLYFYWYRQILGQKVEFLVSFYNNEISEKSEIFDDQFSVERPDGSNFTLKIRSTKLEDSAMYFCASSGPDYNEQFFGPGTRLTVL.

J is TRBJ2-2 and V is TRBV19, with D perhaps TRBD2 (6 bases). The germline V and J ends were trimmed by 5 bases and 7 bases, with 14 bases remaining between them. The length of the CDR3 is 14 residues. From germline, CDR1 is LNHDA and CDR2 SQIVND (reference sequence). The CDR3 loop reads CASSPGRLSGELFF. In DNA, the CDR3 is TGTGCCAGTAGTCCAGGGAGGTTGAGCGGGGAGCTGTTTTTT.

This clonotype was observed at least ten times. The chain recombines TRBV29-1 with TRBJ2-5; the D call may be TRBD1 or TRBD2 (6 bases each). CDR1 and CDR2 (germline): SQVTM, ANQGSEA. V was pared by 7 bases and J by 5 bases, with 20 bases between. The CDR3 has 14 residues. The CDR3 DNA sequence: TGCAGCGGCCGCAGGGGTAGCGCGGGGGAGACCCAGTACTTC. It specifies CSGRRGSAGETQYF. The full variable domain, in which reference TRBV29-1 and TRBJ2-5 provide the parts outside the CDR3, is SAVISQKPSRDICQRGTSLTIQCQVDSQVTMMFWYRQQPGQSLTLIATANQGSEATYESGFVIDKFPISRPNLTFSTLTVSNMSPEDSSIYLCSGRRGSAGETQYFGPGTRLLVL.

This clonotype came up many times. The chain recombines TRBV12-3 or TRBV12-4 with TRBJ2-3, with 11 bases that match TRBD2. CDR3 length: 18 amino acids. V lost 3 bases and J lost 1; bases outside the gene matches: 9. DNA of the CDR3: TGTGCCAGCAGTTTGCTAGCGGGAGGTACCGGGGGCACAGATACGCAGTATTTT. Translation gives CASSLLAGGTGGTDTQYF.

In its sample, this clonotype was seen many times. The chain employs TRBV28 and TRBJ2-7; D not resolved. Trimming stripped 9 bases from V and 2 bases from J, with 14 bases between. Germline V CDR1 and CDR2: MDHEN, SYDVKM. This CDR3 has 13 residues. For the CDR3, the DNA is TGTGCCAGTAATAGGACGGATACCTACGAGCAGTACTTC. Amino acids: CASNRTDTYEQYF. Using reference TRBV28 and TRBJ2-7 for the parts outside the CDR3, the full variable domain is DVKVTQSSRYLVKRTGEKVFLECVQDMDHENMFWYRQDPGLGLRLIYFSYDVKMKEKGDIPEGYSVSREKKERFSLILESASTNQTSMYLCASNRTDTYEQYFGPGTRLTVT.

The table lists this clonotype with many counts. V usage is TRBV7-2 and J usage is TRBJ2-3, with 7 bases matching TRBD2. After removal of 6 bases from V and 2 bases from J, the junction contained 11 bases not matched to a gene. The CDR3 extends over 16 amino acids. Germline loops: CDR1 SGHTA, CDR2 FQGNSA. CDR3 sequence reads: CASREGLPTYTDTQYF. DNA of the CDR3: TGTGCCAGCAGGGAGGGACTACCCACGTACACAGATACGCAGTATTTT.

Many counts were recorded for this clonotype. The chain uses TRBV24-1 and TRBJ2-2, with 7 bases lining up with TRBD1. CDR3 length equals 14 residues. Per germline, CDR1 KGHDR and CDR2 SFDVKD. The V segment lost 4 bases and the J segment 3 bases; nucleotides outside the gene matches: 1. The CDR3 DNA is TGTGCCACCAGTGAGGGACAGTACACCGGGGAGCTGTTTTTT. Amino acid sequence: CATSEGQYTGELFF.